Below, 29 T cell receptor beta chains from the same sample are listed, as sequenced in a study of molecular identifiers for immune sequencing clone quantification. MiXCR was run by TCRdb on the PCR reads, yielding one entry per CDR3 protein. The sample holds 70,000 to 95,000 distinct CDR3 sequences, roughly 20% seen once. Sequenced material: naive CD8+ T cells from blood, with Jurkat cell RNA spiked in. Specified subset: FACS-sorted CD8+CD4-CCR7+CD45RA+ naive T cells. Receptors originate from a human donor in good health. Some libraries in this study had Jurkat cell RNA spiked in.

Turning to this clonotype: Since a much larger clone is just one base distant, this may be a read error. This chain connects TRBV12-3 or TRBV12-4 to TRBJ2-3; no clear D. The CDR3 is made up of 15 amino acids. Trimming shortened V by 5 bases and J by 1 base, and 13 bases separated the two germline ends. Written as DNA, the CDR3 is TGTGCCAGCAGTATGCGTGTGTCCCGCACAGATACGCAGTATTTT. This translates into CASSMRVSRTDTQYF.

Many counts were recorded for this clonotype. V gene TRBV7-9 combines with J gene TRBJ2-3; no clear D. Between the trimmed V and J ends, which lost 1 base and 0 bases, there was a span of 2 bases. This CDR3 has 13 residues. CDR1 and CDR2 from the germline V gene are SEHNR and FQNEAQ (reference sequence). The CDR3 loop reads CASSLVSTDTQYF. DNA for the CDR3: TGTGCCAGCAGCTTAGTGAGCACAGATACGCAGTATTTT. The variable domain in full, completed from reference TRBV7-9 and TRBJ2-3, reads DTGVSQNPRHKITKRGQNVTFRCDPISEHNRLYWYRQTLGQGPEFLTYFQNEAQLEKSRLLSDRFSAERPKGSFSTLEIQRTEQGDSAMYLCASSLVSTDTQYFGPGTRLTVL.

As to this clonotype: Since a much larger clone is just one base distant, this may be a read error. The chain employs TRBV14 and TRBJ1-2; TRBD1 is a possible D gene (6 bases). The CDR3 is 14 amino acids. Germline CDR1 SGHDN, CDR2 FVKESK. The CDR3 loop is CASSRGQSNYSYTF. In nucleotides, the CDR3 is TGTGCCAGCAGCCGAGGACAGTCTAACTATAGCTACACCTTC.

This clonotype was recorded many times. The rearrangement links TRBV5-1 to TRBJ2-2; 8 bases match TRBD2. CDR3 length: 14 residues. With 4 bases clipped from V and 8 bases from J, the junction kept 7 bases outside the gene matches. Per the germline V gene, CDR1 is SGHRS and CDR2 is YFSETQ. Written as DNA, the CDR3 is TGCGCCAGCAGCGTCGGGGGGGCCGTTGGGGAGCTGTTTTTT. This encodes CASSVGGAVGELFF.

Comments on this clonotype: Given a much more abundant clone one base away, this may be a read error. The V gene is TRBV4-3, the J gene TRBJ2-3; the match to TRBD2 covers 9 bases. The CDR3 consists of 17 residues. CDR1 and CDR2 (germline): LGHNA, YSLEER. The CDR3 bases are TGCGCCAGCAGCCAAGACCGAACTAGCGGGTACACAGATACGCGGTATTTT. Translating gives CASSQDRTSGYTDTRYF.

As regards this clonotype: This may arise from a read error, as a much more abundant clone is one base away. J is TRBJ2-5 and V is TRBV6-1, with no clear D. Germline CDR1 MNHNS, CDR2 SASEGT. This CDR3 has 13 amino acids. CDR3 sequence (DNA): TGTGCCAGCAGCGCCGGGCCAAAAGAGACCCAGTGCTTC. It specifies CASSAGPKETQCF.

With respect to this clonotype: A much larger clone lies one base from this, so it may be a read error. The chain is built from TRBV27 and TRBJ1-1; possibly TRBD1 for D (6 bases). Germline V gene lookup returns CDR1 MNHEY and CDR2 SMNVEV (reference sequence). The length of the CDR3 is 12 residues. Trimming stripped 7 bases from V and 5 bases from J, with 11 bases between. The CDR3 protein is CASTPQGTEAFF. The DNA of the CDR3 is TGTGCCAGCACTCCACAGGGAACTGAAGCTTTCTTT.

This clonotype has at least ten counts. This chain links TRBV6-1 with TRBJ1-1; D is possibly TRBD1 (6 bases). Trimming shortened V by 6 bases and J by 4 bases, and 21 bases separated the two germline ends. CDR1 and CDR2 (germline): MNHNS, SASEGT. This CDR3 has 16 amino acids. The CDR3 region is CASRYPRRGMGTEAFF. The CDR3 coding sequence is TGTGCCAGCAGATATCCTCGCAGGGGCATGGGCACTGAAGCTTTCTTT.

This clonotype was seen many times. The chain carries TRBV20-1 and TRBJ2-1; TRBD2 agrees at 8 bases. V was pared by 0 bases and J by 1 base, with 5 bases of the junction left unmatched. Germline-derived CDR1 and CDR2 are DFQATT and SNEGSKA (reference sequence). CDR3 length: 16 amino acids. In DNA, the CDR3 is TGCAGTGCTAGAGATCCCGGGAGGGCATCCTACAATGAGCAGTTCTTC. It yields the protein CSARDPGRASYNEQFF.

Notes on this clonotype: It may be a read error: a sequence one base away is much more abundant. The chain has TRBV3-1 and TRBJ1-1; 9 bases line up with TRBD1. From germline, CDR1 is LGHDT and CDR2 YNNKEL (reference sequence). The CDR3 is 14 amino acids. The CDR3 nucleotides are TGTGCCGGCAGCTCAACCGGGACAGGGACTGAAGCTTTCTTT. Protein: CAGSSTGTGTEAFF.

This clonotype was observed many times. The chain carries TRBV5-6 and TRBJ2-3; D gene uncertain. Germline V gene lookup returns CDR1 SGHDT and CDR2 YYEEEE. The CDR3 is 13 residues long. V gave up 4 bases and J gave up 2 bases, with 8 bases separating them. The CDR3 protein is CASSMGNTDTQYF. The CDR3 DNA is TGTGCCAGCAGCATGGGCAACACAGATACGCAGTATTTT.

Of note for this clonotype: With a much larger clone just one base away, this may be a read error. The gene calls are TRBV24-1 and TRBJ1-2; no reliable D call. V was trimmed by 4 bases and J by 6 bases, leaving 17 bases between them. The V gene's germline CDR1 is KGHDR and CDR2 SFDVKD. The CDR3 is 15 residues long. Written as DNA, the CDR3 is TGTGCCACCAGTGACGGCCACCAGGCTGCGGATGGCTACACCTTC. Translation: CATSDGHQAADGYTF.

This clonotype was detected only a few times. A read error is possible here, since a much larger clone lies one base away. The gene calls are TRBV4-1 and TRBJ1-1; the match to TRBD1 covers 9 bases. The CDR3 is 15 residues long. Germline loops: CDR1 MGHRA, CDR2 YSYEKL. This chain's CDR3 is CASRFRDRELSEALF. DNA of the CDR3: TGCGCCAGCAGATTCCGGGACAGGGAGCTCTCTGAAGCTCTCTTT.

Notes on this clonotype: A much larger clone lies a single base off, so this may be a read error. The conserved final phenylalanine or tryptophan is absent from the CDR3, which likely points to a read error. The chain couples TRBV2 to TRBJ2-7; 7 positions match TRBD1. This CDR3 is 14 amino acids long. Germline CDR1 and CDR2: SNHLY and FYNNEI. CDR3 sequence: CASREGGDPYEQYL. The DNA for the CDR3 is TGTGCCAGCAGAGAAGGGGGCGACCCCTACGAGCAGTACCTC.

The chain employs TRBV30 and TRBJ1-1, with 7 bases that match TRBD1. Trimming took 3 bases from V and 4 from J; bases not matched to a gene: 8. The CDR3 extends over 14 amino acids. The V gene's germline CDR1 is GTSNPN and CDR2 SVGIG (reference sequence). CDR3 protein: CAWSGVRGGTEAFF. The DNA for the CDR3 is TGTGCCTGGAGCGGGGTCAGGGGGGGCACTGAAGCTTTCTTT.

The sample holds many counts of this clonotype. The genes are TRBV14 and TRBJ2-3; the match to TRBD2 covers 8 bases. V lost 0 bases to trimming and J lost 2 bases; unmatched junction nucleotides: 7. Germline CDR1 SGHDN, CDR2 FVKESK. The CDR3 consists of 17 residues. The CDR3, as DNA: TGTGCCAGCAGCCAAGATCTGGTGACTAGCGTCACAGATACGCAGTATTTT. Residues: CASSQDLVTSVTDTQYF.

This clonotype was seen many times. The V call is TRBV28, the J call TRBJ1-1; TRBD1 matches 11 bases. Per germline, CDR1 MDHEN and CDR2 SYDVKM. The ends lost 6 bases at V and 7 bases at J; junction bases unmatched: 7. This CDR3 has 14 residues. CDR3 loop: CASSPGQGAHEAFF. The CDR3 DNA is TGTGCCAGCAGCCCAGGACAGGGGGCGCATGAAGCTTTCTTT.

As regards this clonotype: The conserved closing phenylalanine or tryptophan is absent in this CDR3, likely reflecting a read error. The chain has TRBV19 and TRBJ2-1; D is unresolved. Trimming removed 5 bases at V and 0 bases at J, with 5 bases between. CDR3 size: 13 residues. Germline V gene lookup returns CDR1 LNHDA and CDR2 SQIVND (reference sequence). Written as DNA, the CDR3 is TGTGCCAGTAGTGCTGACTCCTACAATGAGCAGTTCCTC. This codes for CASSADSYNEQFL.

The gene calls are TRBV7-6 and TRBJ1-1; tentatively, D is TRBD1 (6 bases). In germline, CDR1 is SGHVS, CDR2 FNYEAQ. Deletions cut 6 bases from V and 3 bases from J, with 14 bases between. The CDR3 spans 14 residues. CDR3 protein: CASSHSQGDTEAFF. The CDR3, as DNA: TGTGCCAGCAGTCACTCACAGGGAGACACTGAAGCTTTCTTT.

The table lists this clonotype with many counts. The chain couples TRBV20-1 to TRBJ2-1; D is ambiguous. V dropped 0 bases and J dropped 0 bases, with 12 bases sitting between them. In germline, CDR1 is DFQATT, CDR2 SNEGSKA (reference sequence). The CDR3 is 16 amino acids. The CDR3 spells CSARDPHGASYNEQFF. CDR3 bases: TGCAGTGCTAGAGACCCCCATGGAGCCTCCTACAATGAGCAGTTCTTC.

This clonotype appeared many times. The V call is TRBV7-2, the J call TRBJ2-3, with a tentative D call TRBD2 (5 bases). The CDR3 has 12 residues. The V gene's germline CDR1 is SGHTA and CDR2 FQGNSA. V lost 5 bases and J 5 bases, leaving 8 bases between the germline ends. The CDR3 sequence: CASSAGLDTQYF. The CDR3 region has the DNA TGTGCCAGCAGCGCAGGACTAGATACGCAGTATTTT. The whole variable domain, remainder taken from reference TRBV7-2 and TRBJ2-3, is GAGVSQSPSNKVTEKGKDVELRCDPISGHTALYWYRQSLGQGLEFLIYFQGNSAPDKSGLPSDRFSAERTGGSVSTLTIQRTQQEDSAVYLCASSAGLDTQYFGPGTRLTVL.

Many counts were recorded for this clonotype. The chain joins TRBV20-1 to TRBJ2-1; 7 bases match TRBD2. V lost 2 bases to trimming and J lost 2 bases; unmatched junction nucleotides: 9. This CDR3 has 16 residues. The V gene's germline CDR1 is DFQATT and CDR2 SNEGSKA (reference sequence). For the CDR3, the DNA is TGCAGTGCTAGAATGTCGCGGGAGTATCCCTACAATGAGCAGTTCTTC. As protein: CSARMSREYPYNEQFF.

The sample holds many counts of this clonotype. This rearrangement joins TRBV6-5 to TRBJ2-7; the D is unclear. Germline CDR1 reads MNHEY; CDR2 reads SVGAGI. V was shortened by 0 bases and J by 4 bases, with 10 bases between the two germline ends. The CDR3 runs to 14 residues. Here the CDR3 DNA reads TGTGCCAGCAGTTACTCTAAGGTTGGGTACGAGCAGTACTTC. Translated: CASSYSKVGYEQYF.

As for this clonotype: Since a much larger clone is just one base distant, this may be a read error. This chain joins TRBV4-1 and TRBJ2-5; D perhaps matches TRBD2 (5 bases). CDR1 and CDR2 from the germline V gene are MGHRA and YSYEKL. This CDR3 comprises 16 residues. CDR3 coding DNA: TGCCCCAGCAGCCAGGAAGTCGGACTCACAAGAGAGACCCAGTACTTC. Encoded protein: CPSSQEVGLTRETQYF.

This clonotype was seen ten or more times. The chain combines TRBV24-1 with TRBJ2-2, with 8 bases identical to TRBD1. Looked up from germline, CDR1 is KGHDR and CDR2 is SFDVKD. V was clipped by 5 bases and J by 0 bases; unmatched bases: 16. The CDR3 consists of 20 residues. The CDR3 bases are TGTGCCACCAGTGCTTCCAGGGGGCAGGGGTATTCCCCGAACACCGGGGAGCTGTTTTTT. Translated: CATSASRGQGYSPNTGELFF.

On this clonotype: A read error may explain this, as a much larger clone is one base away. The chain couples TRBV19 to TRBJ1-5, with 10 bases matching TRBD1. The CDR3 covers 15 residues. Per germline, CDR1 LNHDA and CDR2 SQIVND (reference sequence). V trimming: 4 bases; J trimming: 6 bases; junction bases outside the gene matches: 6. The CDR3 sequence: CASSNPWDRGQPQHF. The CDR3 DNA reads TGTGCCAGTAGTAACCCCTGGGACAGGGGTCAGCCCCAGCATTTT.

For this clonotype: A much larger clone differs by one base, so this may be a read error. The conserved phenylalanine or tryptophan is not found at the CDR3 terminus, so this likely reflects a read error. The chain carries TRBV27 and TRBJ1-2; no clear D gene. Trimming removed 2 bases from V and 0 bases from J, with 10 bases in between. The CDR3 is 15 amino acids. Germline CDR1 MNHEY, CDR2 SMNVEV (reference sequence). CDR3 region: CASSLVANTNYGYTL. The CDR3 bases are TGTGCCAGCAGTTTAGTGGCTAACACTAACTATGGCTACACCCTC.

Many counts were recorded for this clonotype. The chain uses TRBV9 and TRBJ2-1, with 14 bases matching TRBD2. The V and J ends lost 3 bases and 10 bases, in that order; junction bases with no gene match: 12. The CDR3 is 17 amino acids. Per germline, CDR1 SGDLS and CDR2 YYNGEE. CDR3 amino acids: CASSEARSGTSGSEQFF. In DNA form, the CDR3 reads TGTGCCAGCAGCGAAGCCCGCTCTGGGACTAGCGGGAGCGAGCAGTTCTTC.

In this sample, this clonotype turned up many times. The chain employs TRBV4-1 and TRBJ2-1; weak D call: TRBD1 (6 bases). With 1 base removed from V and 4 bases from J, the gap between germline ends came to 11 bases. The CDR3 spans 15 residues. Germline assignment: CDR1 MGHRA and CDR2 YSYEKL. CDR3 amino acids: CASSQGWTVYNEQFF. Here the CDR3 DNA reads TGCGCCAGCAGCCAAGGCTGGACAGTATACAATGAGCAGTTCTTC.